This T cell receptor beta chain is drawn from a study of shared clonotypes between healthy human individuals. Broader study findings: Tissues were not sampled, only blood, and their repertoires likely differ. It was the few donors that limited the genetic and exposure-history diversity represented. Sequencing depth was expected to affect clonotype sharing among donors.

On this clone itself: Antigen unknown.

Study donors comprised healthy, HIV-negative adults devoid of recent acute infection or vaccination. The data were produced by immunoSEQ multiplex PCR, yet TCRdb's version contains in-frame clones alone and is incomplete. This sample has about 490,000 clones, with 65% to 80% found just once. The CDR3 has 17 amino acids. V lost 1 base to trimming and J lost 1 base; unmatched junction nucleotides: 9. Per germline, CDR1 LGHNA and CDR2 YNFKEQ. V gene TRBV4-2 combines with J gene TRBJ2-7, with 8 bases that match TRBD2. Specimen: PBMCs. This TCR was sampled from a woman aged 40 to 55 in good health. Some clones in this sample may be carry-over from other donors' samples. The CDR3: CASSQGGRPPGSYEQYF. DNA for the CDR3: TGTGCCAGCAGCCAAGGCGGGAGGCCCCCCGGGTCCTACGAGCAGTACTTC.